The T cell receptor (beta chain) under discussion was sequenced for a study of blood T cell repertoires in COVID-19. Whole-study context: Sites across the United States, Italy and Spain contributed samples from acute and convalescent COVID-19. T cells, B-cell-depleted T cells, or PBMCs supplied cDNA or gDNA.

Per the authors' pipeline: The assay estimated nucleated cells by amplifying reference gene primers. Only in-frame clones appear in the TCRdb table, and some are missing; sequencing was by immunoSEQ multiplex PCR. The V and J calls and the clone size are those of that table, but D and trimming were determined from the DNA. The repertoire includes 150,000 to 200,000 clones, 80% to 90% of them detected once, and over 3.5% sits in the top ten. Trimming took 3 bases from V and 1 from J, leaving 3 bases between them. Germline CDR1 WNHNN, CDR2 SYGVQD (reference sequence). The CDR3 length is 13 residues. This TCR was sampled from a young man with active or convalescent COVID-19. V is TRBV10-1 and J is TRBJ2-2; D is uncertain. Material for sequencing was peripheral blood. This chain's CDR3 is CASSDRNTGELFF. The CDR3 DNA follows: TGCGCCAGCAGTGACAGGAACACCGGGGAGCTGTTTTTT.